Included here is one T cell receptor beta chain sequence, with context. Its antigen is as yet unknown. The data were obtained in a study of cytomegalovirus exposure and HLA in healthy donors. As for the study in general: A later analysis reported the same platform for the roughly 120 validation repertoires and the roughly 700 first-cohort repertoires.

TCRdb's table, derived via immunoSEQ multiplex PCR, lists solely in-frame clones and lacks some. The data show roughly 150,000 clones, approximately 89% seen once. Whole-study results and caveats: While the bulk of TCR sequences proved rare, some public TCRs turned up in many donors. According to the study, approximately 150 TCR beta chains were cytomegalovirus-associated. It was confirmed in vitro that a few of the CMV-associated chains were specific for CMV antigens.

The CDR3 loop spans 15 amino acids. Germline V gene sequence: CDR1 SGHAT, CDR2 FQNNGV. J lost 6 bases, V lost 5 bases, and 5 bases had no gene match. The chain is built from TRBV11-2 and TRBJ2-1, with 12 bases aligning to TRBD2. This clonotype originated in a man aged 18 to 29 in good health and CMV-seronegative. Sequenced input: PBMCs. CDR3 coding DNA: TGTGCCAGCAGCGGACTAGCGGGAAGAGGCAATGAGCAGTTCTTC. Residues: CASSGLAGRGNEQFF.